The clone carrying this TCR beta chain was seen only a few times. What it binds is unknown. The CDR3 is 15 residues long. Germline V lookup: CDR1 LGHDT, CDR2 YNNKEL (reference sequence). Losses at the gene ends were 1 base for V and 7 bases for J; bases not matched to a gene: 5. Generation of TCR beta libraries employed quantitative 5'-RACE incorporating molecular barcodes. TCRdb reprocessed the 5' RACE reads with MiXCR, giving one entry per CDR3 protein. This sample yields 670,000 or so distinct CDR3 sequences, of which under 20% are seen a single time; around 19% belongs to the top ten. This entry belongs to a study of CD8 T cells in ankylosing spondylitis. Findings and limits, study-wide: In peripheral blood, disease-linked CD8+ clones occurred at relatively low frequencies. A TCR beta motif made of eight highly homologous variants seemed typical of ankylosing spondylitis blood. Prior literature has documented some motif variants in synovial fluid and blood from reactive arthritis.

The chain carries TRBV3-1 and TRBJ2-3; 10 bases align to TRBD2. The sequence was collected from a male donor with ankylosing spondylitis. Sample: blood, either unsorted or a sorted T cell fraction (not recorded which). The CDR3 reads CASSQGSGGVNTQYF. The CDR3 DNA reads TGTGCCAGCAGCCAAGGAAGCGGGGGGGTTAATACGCAGTATTTT.